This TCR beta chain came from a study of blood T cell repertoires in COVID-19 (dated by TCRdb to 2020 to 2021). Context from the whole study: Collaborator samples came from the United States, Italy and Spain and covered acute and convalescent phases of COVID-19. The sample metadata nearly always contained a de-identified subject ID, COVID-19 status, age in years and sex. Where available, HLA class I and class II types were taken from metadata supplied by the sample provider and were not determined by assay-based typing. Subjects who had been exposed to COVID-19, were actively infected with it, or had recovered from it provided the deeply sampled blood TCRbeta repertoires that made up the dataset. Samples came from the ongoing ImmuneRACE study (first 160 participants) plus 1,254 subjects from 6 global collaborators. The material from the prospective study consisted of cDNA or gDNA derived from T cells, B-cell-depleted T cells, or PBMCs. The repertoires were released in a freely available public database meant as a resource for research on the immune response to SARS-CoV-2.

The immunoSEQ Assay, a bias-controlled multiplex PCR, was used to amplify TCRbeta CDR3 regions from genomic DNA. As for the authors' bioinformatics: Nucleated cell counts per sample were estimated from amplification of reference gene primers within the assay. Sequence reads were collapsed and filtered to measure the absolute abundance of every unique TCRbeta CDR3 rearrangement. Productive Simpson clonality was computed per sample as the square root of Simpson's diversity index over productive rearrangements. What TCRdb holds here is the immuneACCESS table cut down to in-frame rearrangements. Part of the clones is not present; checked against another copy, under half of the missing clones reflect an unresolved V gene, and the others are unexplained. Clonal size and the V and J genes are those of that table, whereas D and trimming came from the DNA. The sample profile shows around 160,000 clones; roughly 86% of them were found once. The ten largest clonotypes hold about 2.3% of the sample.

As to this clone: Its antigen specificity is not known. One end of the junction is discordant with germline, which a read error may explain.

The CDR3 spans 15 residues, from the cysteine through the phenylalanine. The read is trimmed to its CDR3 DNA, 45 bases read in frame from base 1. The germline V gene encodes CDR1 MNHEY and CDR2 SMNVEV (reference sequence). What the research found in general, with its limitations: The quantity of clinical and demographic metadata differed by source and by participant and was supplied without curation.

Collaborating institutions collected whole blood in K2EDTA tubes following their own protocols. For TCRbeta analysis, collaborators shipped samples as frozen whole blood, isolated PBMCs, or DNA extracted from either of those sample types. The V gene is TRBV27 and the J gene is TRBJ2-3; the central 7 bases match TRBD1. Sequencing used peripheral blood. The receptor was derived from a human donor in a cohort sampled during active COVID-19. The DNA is TGTGCCAGCGGTTTAGGGGACAGCCCCACAGATACGCAGTATTTT. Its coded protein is CASGLGDSPTDTQYF.